The 16 T cell receptor beta chains below come from one sample, sequenced in a study of blood T cell repertoires in COVID-19. Some clones are missing from TCRdb's copy, which holds only in-frame ones; the method was immunoSEQ multiplex PCR. The sample shows 80,000 to 85,000 clones, roughly four fifths of them seen only once. The sample consisted of peripheral blood. The origin of the receptors is a human donor in a cohort sampled during active COVID-19.

This sequence joins TRBV3-1 (or the pseudogene TRBV3-2) and TRBJ2-5; 9 positions agree with TRBD2. V shed 0 bases and J 5 bases; nucleotides not matched to a gene: 16. CDR3 size: 19 residues. The germline gives CDR1 LGHDT, CDR2 YNNKEL (reference sequence). CDR3 in amino acids: CASSQDRGGAGGRRETQYF. The CDR3 coding sequence is TGTGCCAGCAGCCAAGATCGGGGTGGAGCGGGGGGTAGGCGGGAGACCCAGTACTTC.

The V call is TRBV25-1, the J call TRBJ1-2; possibly TRBD1 for D (6 bases). Trimming removed 6 bases at V and 8 bases at J, with 10 bases between. The length of the CDR3 is 11 residues. Germline loops: CDR1 MGHDK, CDR2 SYGVNS. DNA for the CDR3: TGTGCCAGCAGGAGCCAGGGGGGCTACACCTTC. It specifies CASRSQGGYTF.

The V gene is TRBV7-9, the J gene TRBJ1-2; D is ambiguous. V was clipped by 5 bases and J by 10 bases, with 20 bases between them. The CDR3 loop spans 14 amino acids. Germline CDR1 reads SEHNR; CDR2 reads FQNEAQ (reference sequence). The CDR3 sequence is CASSRGEGSAVYTF. CDR3 DNA sequence: TGTGCCAGCAGCCGGGGTGAGGGCTCAGCCGTCTACACCTTC.

V and J are TRBV27 and TRBJ2-2, with D possibly matching TRBD1 (5 bases). With 6 bases removed from V and 7 bases from J, the gap between germline ends came to 18 bases. Germline V CDR1 and CDR2: MNHEY, SMNVEV (reference sequence). This CDR3 is built from 15 residues. This CDR3 is CASRPLTVSGGELFF. DNA of the CDR3: TGTGCCAGCAGGCCACTGACAGTCTCGGGCGGGGAGCTGTTTTTT.

The count of this clone is one. The chain has TRBV30 and TRBJ1-3, with 8 bases aligning to TRBD1. The CDR3 runs to 14 residues. Germline values: CDR1 GTSNPN, CDR2 SVGIG (reference sequence). V lost 3 bases, J lost 4 bases, and 5 bases stayed unmatched. This CDR3 reads CAWRLRDRGNTIYF. The CDR3 DNA reads as TGTGCCTGGAGGCTTAGGGACAGGGGAAACACCATATATTTT.

V and J are TRBV19 and TRBJ2-1; 11 nucleotides align to TRBD1. CDR1 and CDR2 from the germline V gene are LNHDA and SQIVND (reference sequence). Unmatched junction bases numbered 8, after V lost 4 bases and J lost 6 bases. CDR3 length equals 16 residues. The DNA for the CDR3 is TGTGCCAGTAGTACTCTCCCGGGACAGGGGGTCAATGAGCAGTTCTTC. This sequence encodes CASSTLPGQGVNEQFF.

The V call is TRBV5-4, the J call TRBJ1-6; a possible D gene is TRBD1 (5 bases). CDR3 length equals 15 residues. V lost 0 bases and J lost 7, with 11 bases in between. CDR1 and CDR2 (germline): SGHNT, YYREEE (reference sequence). The CDR3 region is CASSLAGASNSPLHF. In nucleotides, the CDR3 is TGTGCCAGCAGCTTGGCTGGGGCGAGCAATTCACCCCTCCACTTT. The whole variable domain, filled in from reference TRBV5-4 and TRBJ1-6, reads ETGVTQSPTHLIKTRGQQVTLRCSSQSGHNTVSWYQQALGQGPQFIFQYYREEENGRGNFPPRFSGLQFPNYSSELNVNALELDDSALYLCASSLAGASNSPLHFGNGTRLTVT.

Only a few counts were recorded for this clone. The chain couples TRBV7-6 to TRBJ2-2, with TRBD2 matching 8 bases. Germline V gives CDR1 SGHVS, CDR2 FNYEAQ. The CDR3 covers 17 residues. V gave up 1 base and J gave up 7 bases; unmatched junction bases: 11. The CDR3 region has the DNA TGTGCCAGCAGCTTAGTTCCGCGGGGGGCTAAAGTCGGGGAGCTGTTTTTT. Residues: CASSLVPRGAKVGELFF.

The V gene is TRBV19, the J gene TRBJ1-2; the match to TRBD1 covers 8 bases. The CDR3 contains 13 residues. V shed 5 bases and J 6 bases; nucleotides not matched to a gene: 5. Germline V gene lookup returns CDR1 LNHDA and CDR2 SQIVND (reference sequence). This chain's CDR3 is CASSAGGLDGYTF. Here the CDR3 DNA reads TGTGCCAGTAGTGCAGGGGGCCTCGATGGCTACACCTTC.

This CDR3 reads CASSLTFNTGELFF. Here the CDR3 DNA reads TGTGCCAGCAGCTTGACTTTTAACACCGGGGAGCTGTTTTTT. The gene calls are TRBV11-2 and TRBJ2-2; no firm D call. Trimming took 3 bases from V and 2 from J, leaving 7 bases between them. Germline V CDR1 and CDR2: SGHAT, FQNNGV. This CDR3 contains 14 residues. The full variable domain, rest sourced from reference TRBV11-2 and TRBJ2-2, is EAGVAQSPRYKIIEKRQSVAFWCNPISGHATLYWYQQILGQGPKLLIQFQNNGVVDDSQLPKDRFSAERLKGVDSTLKIQPAKLEDSAVYLCASSLTFNTGELFFGEGSRLTVL.

The chain carries TRBV5-1 and TRBJ2-1; TRBD2 aligns across 9 bases. V shed 4 bases, J shed 8 bases, and the junction held 13 bases outside the gene matches. The CDR3 length is 16 residues. Per germline, CDR1 SGHRS and CDR2 YFSETQ. CDR3 in amino acids: CASSPVVGGGVDEQFF. Written as DNA, the CDR3 is TGCGCCAGCAGCCCGGTCGTCGGCGGGGGGGTCGATGAGCAGTTCTTC.

This clone was seen only once. This rearrangement joins TRBV5-1 to TRBJ2-3; 7 bases align to TRBD2. CDR3 length: 16 residues. With 0 bases clipped from V and 6 bases from J, the junction kept 10 bases outside the gene matches. The germline gives CDR1 SGHRS, CDR2 YFSETQ. For the CDR3, the DNA is TGCGCCAGCAGCTTGGTCCCGGCGGGGGTTACGGATACGCAGTATTTT. Residues: CASSLVPAGVTDTQYF.

This clone was seen just once. This chain links TRBV6-5 with TRBJ1-2, with D unclear. Trimming shortened V by 2 bases and J by 4 bases, and 11 bases separated the two germline ends. CDR1 is MNHEY, CDR2 SVGAGI, per germline. The CDR3 sequence is 14 residues long. The CDR3 sequence: CASSYGRGFYGYTF. The CDR3 nucleotides are TGTGCCAGCAGTTACGGCAGAGGCTTCTATGGCTACACCTTC.

The chain employs TRBV19 and TRBJ1-5; 8 bases align to TRBD1. The CDR3 extends over 14 amino acids. Germline V gene lookup returns CDR1 LNHDA and CDR2 SQIVND (reference sequence). V dropped 4 bases and J dropped 3; count of bases not matched to a gene: 2. This chain's CDR3 is CASSRTGLNQPQHF. CDR3 nucleotide sequence: TGTGCCAGTAGTAGGACAGGGCTCAATCAGCCCCAGCATTTT.

This sequence joins TRBV7-3 and TRBJ2-7; TRBD1 matches 9 bases. V lost 0 bases, J lost 5 bases, and 5 bases stayed unmatched. Per germline, CDR1 SGHTA and CDR2 FQGTGA. The CDR3 extends over 15 amino acids. The CDR3 protein is CASSLTGTGHHEQYF. CDR3 coding DNA: TGTGCCAGCAGCTTAACAGGGACAGGGCACCACGAGCAGTACTTC.

The chain uses TRBV2 and TRBJ2-2; a possible D gene is TRBD1 (6 bases). Germline lookup yields CDR1 SNHLY and CDR2 FYNNEI. This CDR3 is built from 15 residues. The V gene lost 6 bases and the J gene lost 4 bases, with 15 bases spanning the gap. CDR3 coding DNA: TGTGCCAGCAGACTACCCGGACAGCTCACCGGGGAGCTGTTTTTT. It yields the protein CASRLPGQLTGELFF.